This TCR beta chain was sequenced for a study of ipilimumab plus nivolumab after autologous stem cell transplantation. About the study: Myeloma patients were high-risk transplant-naive or relapsed within 3 years of first autologous transplant. Study-level findings and limits: The authors say TCR, Treg and microbiome findings warrant further study.

To note about this clone: Its antigen is not known.

TCRdb's table, derived via immunoSEQ multiplex PCR, lists solely in-frame clones and lacks some. This sample yields 11,000 or so clones, of which more than 65% are seen a single time; roughly 9.6% belongs to the top ten. Germline V gene sequence: CDR1 SGHRS, CDR2 YFSETQ. V lost 8 bases, J lost 1 base, and 5 bases stayed unmatched. The CDR3 contains 14 residues. V and J are TRBV5-1 and TRBJ2-1; 8 nucleotides agree with TRBD2. This specimen was PBMCs, taken in a trial of ipilimumab plus nivolumab as post-transplant consolidation. The clonotype was recovered from a male donor with multiple myeloma. The CDR3 loop is CASMSGGSYNEQFF. In DNA, the CDR3 is TGCGCCAGTATGAGCGGGGGTTCCTACAATGAGCAGTTCTTC.